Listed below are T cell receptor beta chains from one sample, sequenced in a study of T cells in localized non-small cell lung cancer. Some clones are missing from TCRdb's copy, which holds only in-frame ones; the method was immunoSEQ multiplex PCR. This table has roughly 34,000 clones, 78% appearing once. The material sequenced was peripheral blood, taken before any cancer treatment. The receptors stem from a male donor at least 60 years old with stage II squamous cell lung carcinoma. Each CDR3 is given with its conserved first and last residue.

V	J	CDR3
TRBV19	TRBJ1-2	CARRRGAIEGDGYTF
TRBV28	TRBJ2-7	CASSPLWGRHYEQYF
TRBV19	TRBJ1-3	CASSVGQGLSGNTIYF
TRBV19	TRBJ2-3	CASSMGTFATDTQYF
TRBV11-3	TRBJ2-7	CASSLDAGYEQYF
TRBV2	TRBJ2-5	CASGGTALGETQYF
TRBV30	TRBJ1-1	CAWRGGRTEAFF
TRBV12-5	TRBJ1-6	CASKYRSSYNSPLHF
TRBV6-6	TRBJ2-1	CASSYRPNEQFF
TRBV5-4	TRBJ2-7	CASSLDGYEQYF
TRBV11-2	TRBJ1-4	CASRLEGPGINEKLFF
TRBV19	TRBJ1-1	CASSRAGKGTEAFF
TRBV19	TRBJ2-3	CASTPRGGGLPDTQYF
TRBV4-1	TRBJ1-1	CASSHLDRDTEAFF
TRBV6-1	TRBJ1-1	CASSEAEAGRGEAFF
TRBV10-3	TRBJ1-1	CAISEARGREAFF
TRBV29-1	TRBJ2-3	CSAVLGTSGFTDTQYF
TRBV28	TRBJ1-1	CASSYLTGGMNTEAFF
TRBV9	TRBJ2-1	CASSVGMGLGSNEQFF
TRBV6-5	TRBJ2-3	CASSSTGTGDGDTQYF